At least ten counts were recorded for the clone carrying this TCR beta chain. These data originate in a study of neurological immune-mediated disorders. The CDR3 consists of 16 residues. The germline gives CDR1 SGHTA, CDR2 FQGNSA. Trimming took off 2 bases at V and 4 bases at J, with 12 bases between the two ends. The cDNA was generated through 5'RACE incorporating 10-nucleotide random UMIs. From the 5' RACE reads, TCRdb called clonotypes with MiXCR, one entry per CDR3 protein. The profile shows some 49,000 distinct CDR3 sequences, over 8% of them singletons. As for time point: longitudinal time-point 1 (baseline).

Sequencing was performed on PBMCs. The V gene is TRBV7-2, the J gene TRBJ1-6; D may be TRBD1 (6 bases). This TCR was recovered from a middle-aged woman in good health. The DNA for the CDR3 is TGTGCCAGCAGCTTACGCGGGACACCTTATAATTCACCCCTCCACTTT. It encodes CASSLRGTPYNSPLHF.